These 24 T cell receptor beta chains were all obtained from the same sample, sequenced in a study of CD8+CD57+ T cells in acquired aplastic anemia. CDR3 and TCR beta VDJ profiling relied on a genomic DNA template. One entry per CDR3 protein, called by TCRdb with MiXCR from the reads. This sample carries some 180,000 distinct CDR3 sequences, less than 55% of them seen once, and the ten largest clones take approximately 3%. Source material: sorted CD4+, CD8+, or CD8+CD57+ T cells (not recorded which) from PBMCs. The receptors were sampled from a human donor in good health.

V is TRBV10-3 and J is TRBJ2-5; D is unresolved. The V end lost 2 bases, the J end lost 4 bases, and 8 bases lay between the germline ends. Germline values: CDR1 ENHRY, CDR2 SYGVKD. CDR3 length equals 13 residues. The CDR3 DNA reads as TGTGCCATCAGTGAGGAAGCGAGAGAGACCCAGTACTTC. Translated, it gives CAISEEARETQYF.

This sequence joins TRBV7-8 and TRBJ2-7; D call uncertain. This CDR3 is built from 13 residues. Germline V gives CDR1 SGHVS, CDR2 FQNEAQ. The V and J ends lost 5 bases and 3 bases respectively, with 11 bases between them. The DNA of the CDR3 is TGTGCCAGCAGCCAAGTTATCAACTACGAGCAGTACTTC. This gives the protein CASSQVINYEQYF.

This clonotype has a count of ten or more. The chain carries TRBV12-5 and TRBJ1-2; a weak D match, TRBD1 (5 bases). Germline V gene data show CDR1 as LGHNT and CDR2 as FRNRAP. The CDR3 contains 12 residues. V lost 4 bases to trimming and J lost 3 bases, with 6 bases between them. The chain's CDR3 is CASGWGYYGYTF. In nucleotides, the CDR3 is TGTGCTAGTGGTTGGGGGTACTATGGCTACACCTTC.

With respect to this clonotype: At one end the junction does not follow the germline gene, possibly because of a read error. The V and J genes are TRBV6-5 and TRBJ2-3; perhaps TRBD2 as D (5 bases). Germline V gene lookup returns CDR1 MNHEY and CDR2 SVGAGI. The CDR3 consists of 14 residues. The CDR3, as DNA: TGTGCCAGCAGTTACCGAGGGAGCACAGATACGCACTGTTTT. Encoded protein: CASSYRGSTDTHCF.

This sequence joins TRBV12-3 or TRBV12-4 and TRBJ2-1; 10 positions match TRBD1. Germline trimming cut 5 bases from V and 5 bases from J; bases unmatched to any gene: 3. This CDR3 is 14 amino acids long. The CDR3: CASSPGQGNNEQFF. The CDR3 DNA reads as TGTGCCAGCAGTCCGGGACAGGGGAACAATGAGCAGTTCTTC.

In this sample, this clonotype turned up a few times. J is TRBJ2-5 and V is TRBV15; 7 bases fit TRBD2. The CDR3 runs 14 residues. Unmatched junction bases numbered 5, after V lost 3 bases and J lost 4 bases. Germline loops: CDR1 LNHNV, CDR2 YYDKDF (reference sequence). CDR3 region: CATSSGTTSETQYF. The CDR3 DNA sequence: TGTGCCACCAGCAGCGGGACTACCTCAGAGACCCAGTACTTC.

Of note for this clonotype: A much larger clone differs from this one at a single base, so this may be a read error. The rearrangement uses TRBV11-2 and TRBJ1-2, with 9 bases aligning to TRBD1. CDR1 is SGHAT, CDR2 FQNNGV, per germline. The junction had 4 bases not matched to a gene; V was cut back by 1 base and J by 4 bases. The length of the CDR3 is 15 residues. The CDR3 reads CASSLAGTGFYGYTF. The DNA of the CDR3 is TGTGCCAGCAGCTTAGCCGGGACAGGGTTCTATGGCTACACCTTC.

The table lists this clonotype with many counts. This chain joins TRBV19 and TRBJ2-3, with 8 bases fitting TRBD1. The CDR3 is 16 residues long. CDR1 is LNHDA, CDR2 SQIVND, per germline (reference sequence). V shed 6 bases, J shed 1 base, and the junction held 9 bases outside the gene matches. Written as DNA, the CDR3 is TGTGCCAGTAGAAATTATGGGACAGGAGGCACAGATACGCAGTATTTT. This encodes CASRNYGTGGTDTQYF. Combining the CDR3 with reference TRBV19 and TRBJ2-3 gives the whole variable domain DGGITQSPKYLFRKEGQNVTLSCEQNLNHDAMYWYRQDPGQGLRLIYYSQIVNDFQKGDIAEGYSVSREKKESFPLTVTSAQKNPTAFYLCASRNYGTGGTDTQYFGPGTRLTVL.

There are many counts of this clonotype. The genes are TRBV11-2 and TRBJ2-3; TRBD2 might be the D (6 bases). This CDR3 is built from 14 residues. V was trimmed by 3 bases and J by 0 bases, leaving 7 bases between them. Germline V CDR1 and CDR2: SGHAT, FQNNGV. CDR3 loop: CASSLGLSTDTQYF. The CDR3 DNA sequence: TGTGCCAGCAGCTTGGGACTTAGCACAGATACGCAGTATTTT.

Concerning this clonotype: This could be a read error, since a much larger clone is one nucleotide away. The chain combines TRBV4-2 with TRBJ2-3; 11 bases agree with TRBD2. Germline CDR1 is LGHNA and CDR2 is YNFKEQ. CDR3 length: 17 amino acids. CDR3 DNA sequence: TGTGCCAGCAGCCAAGATCGGCTAGCGGGAGGTGCAGATATGCAGTATTTT. This codes for CASSQDRLAGGADMQYF.

The chain combines TRBV6-1 with TRBJ1-6; 8 bases agree with TRBD1. Germline V gene data show CDR1 as MNHNS and CDR2 as SASEGT. There are 14 residues in the CDR3. Trimming took 10 bases from V and 7 from J; bases not matched to a gene: 9. The CDR3 sequence: CATHSTGGNSPLHF. DNA of the CDR3: TGTGCCACACATAGTACAGGGGGAAATTCACCCCTCCACTTT.

Details on this clonotype: This sequence may be a read error, since a much larger clone differs from it by one base. The gene calls are TRBV3-1 and TRBJ2-3, with D perhaps matching TRBD1 (5 bases). The DNA end is a closer match to TRBJ1-5, so the J assignment may be wrong. The CDR3 is 17 residues long. Germline assignment: CDR1 LGHDT and CDR2 YNNKEL (reference sequence). CDR3 residues: CASSQHPSGTALDTQHF. The CDR3 DNA reads as TGTGCCAGCAGCCAGCATCCCTCCGGGACTGCCCTCGATACGCAGCATTTT.

This clonotype occurred many times. The rearrangement joins TRBV5-1 to TRBJ2-6; D is ambiguous. V was shortened by 5 bases and J by 0 bases, with 9 bases between the two germline ends. The germline V gene encodes CDR1 SGHRS and CDR2 YFSETQ. This CDR3 region has 15 residues. This CDR3 reads CASRVLDSGANVLTF. DNA of the CDR3: TGCGCCAGCAGGGTTCTGGACTCTGGGGCCAACGTCCTGACTTTC.

The chain employs TRBV25-1 and TRBJ1-4; TRBD1 aligns across 7 bases. This CDR3 region has 15 residues. CDR1 and CDR2 from the germline V gene are MGHDK and SYGVNS. Germline trimming cut 2 bases from V and 8 bases from J; bases unmatched to any gene: 8. The CDR3: CASSEPRQGGEKLFF. In DNA form, the CDR3 reads TGTGCCAGCAGTGAACCCCGACAGGGAGGCGAAAAACTGTTTTTT. Full variable domain (rest looked up from reference TRBV25-1 and TRBJ1-4): EADIYQTPRYLVIGTGKKITLECSQTMGHDKMYWYQQDPGMELHLIHYSYGVNSTEKGDLSSESTVSRIRTEHFPLTLESARPSHTSQYLCASSEPRQGGEKLFFGSGTQLSVL.

This clonotype was observed many times. This sequence joins TRBV19 and TRBJ1-6; 9 nucleotides agree with TRBD1. CDR3 size: 15 residues. V trimming: 4 bases; J trimming: 10 bases; junction bases outside the gene matches: 8. In germline, CDR1 is LNHDA, CDR2 SQIVND (reference sequence). The CDR3 here is CASSNAGTGYSPLHF. The CDR3, as DNA: TGTGCCAGTAGTAATGCCGGGACAGGGTACTCACCCCTCCACTTT.

Details on this clonotype: This may be a read error: a much more frequent sequence differs by one nucleotide. The chain links TRBV4-2 to TRBJ2-1; D may correspond to TRBD1 or TRBD2 (6 bases each). V lost 4 bases to trimming and J lost 2 bases, with 24 bases between them. The CDR3 is 19 amino acids. Germline assignment: CDR1 LGHNA and CDR2 YNFKEQ. CDR3 sequence: CASSPRRGWTTTAYNEQFF. CDR3 in DNA: TGTGCCAGCAGCCCTAGGAGGGGGTGGACCACGACAGCCTACAATGAGCAGTTCTTC.

This clonotype came up a few times. This chain joins TRBV6-5 and TRBJ1-1; weak D call: TRBD1 (6 bases). The CDR3 consists of 15 residues. V lost 5 bases and J lost 0, with 13 bases in between. CDR1 is MNHEY, CDR2 SVGAGI, per germline. DNA of the CDR3: TGTGCCAGCAGTAACCAGGGGATCATGAACACTGAAGCTTTCTTT. Its translation: CASSNQGIMNTEAFF.

The chain recombines TRBV11-1 with TRBJ2-3, with 8 bases matching TRBD2. Germline CDR1 and CDR2: SGHAT and FQDESV (reference sequence). After removal of 1 base from V and 2 bases from J, the junction contained 17 bases not matched to a gene. The CDR3 runs to 20 residues. The CDR3: CASSLVSRARTSITTDTQYF. CDR3 nucleotides: TGTGCCAGCAGCTTAGTGAGTCGGGCGAGGACTAGCATAACCACAGATACGCAGTATTTT.

Notes on this clonotype: A much larger clone is a single base away; this may be a read error. The chain has TRBV24-1 and TRBJ1-5; 10 bases line up with TRBD1. Germline-derived CDR1 and CDR2 are KGHDR and SFDVKD. The V gene end was trimmed by 11 bases and the J gene end by 7 bases; junction bases not matched to a gene: 7. The CDR3 has 13 amino acids. CDR3 loop: CANGGDRGQPQHF. CDR3 DNA sequence: TGTGCCAACGGGGGGGACAGGGGCCAGCCCCAGCATTTT.

In nucleotides, the CDR3 is TGTGCCAGCAGCCCGGACCTGTGGGGCTACACCTTC. It translates to CASSPDLWGYTF. The chain couples TRBV14 to TRBJ1-2; D unresolved. This CDR3 comprises 12 residues. The V end lost 4 bases, the J end lost 8 bases, and 11 bases lay between the germline ends. Germline-derived CDR1 and CDR2 are SGHDN and FVKESK.

This clonotype was seen many times. The chain recombines TRBV10-3 with TRBJ2-1, with 9 bases that match TRBD1. CDR3 size: 15 residues. V shed 10 bases, J shed 8 bases, and the junction held 15 bases outside the gene matches. From germline, CDR1 is ENHRY and CDR2 SYGVKD. CDR3 coding DNA: TGTGCCACGGGGACTGACAGGGGGGCCCTGGATGAGCAGTTCTTC. This sequence encodes CATGTDRGALDEQFF.

This clonotype was counted ten times or more. This chain uses TRBV20-1 with TRBJ2-2, with 9 bases aligning to TRBD2. This CDR3 spans 14 amino acids. Germline V CDR1 and CDR2: DFQATT, SNEGSKA (reference sequence). With 5 bases clipped from V and 7 bases from J, the junction kept 8 bases outside the gene matches. The CDR3 sequence is CSALFAGGIGELFF. Written as DNA, the CDR3 is TGCAGTGCTTTATTTGCGGGAGGGATCGGGGAGCTGTTTTTT.

This chain joins TRBV29-1 and TRBJ2-7; D not resolved. CDR1 is SQVTM, CDR2 ANQGSEA, per germline. The ends were cut back, 5 bases at V and 2 bases at J, with 10 bases in the middle. The CDR3 has 12 amino acids. CDR3 amino acids: CSVNVGPYEQYF. CDR3 coding DNA: TGCAGCGTTAACGTAGGACCCTACGAGCAGTACTTC.

The sample holds many counts of this clonotype. This sequence joins TRBV9 and TRBJ2-2, with a weak D call TRBD1 (6 bases). CDR1 and CDR2 (germline): SGDLS, YYNGEE. The CDR3 contains 15 residues. The V end was cut by 0 bases, the J end by 8 bases, with 14 bases between. CDR3 sequence: CASSVATTGTGELFF. CDR3 sequence (DNA): TGTGCCAGCAGCGTAGCGACAACCGGGACAGGGGAGCTGTTTTTT.